This T cell receptor (beta chain) originates from a study of OX40 agonist ivuxolimab in advanced cancers. For the study at large: The dose-escalation cohort had hepatocellular carcinoma, melanoma, renal cell or head and neck cancer.

Whole-study findings and limits: Researchers did not establish what antigens the expanded peripheral T cells target.

With regard to this clone: As yet, its antigen is unknown.

The repertoire was sequenced with immunoSEQ multiplex PCR; TCRdb's copy has only in-frame clones and lacks some. The sample lists 50,000 to 75,000 clones; 75% to 90% were seen once. Germline CDR1 reads SGDLS; CDR2 reads YYNGEE. This CDR3 spans 14 amino acids. V was shortened by 2 bases and J by 4 bases, with 11 bases between the two germline ends. The sequenced sample was CD4+ or CD8+ T cells sorted from blood, obtained in a trial of the OX40 agonist ivuxolimab. V is TRBV9 and J is TRBJ2-3; D is perhaps TRBD2 (7 bases). The TCR was taken from an adult with an advanced solid tumor such as melanoma, head and neck, liver or kidney cancer. The DNA of the CDR3 is TGTGCCAGCAGCGTCCGGGGGGCTGCAGATACGCAGTATTTT. It specifies CASSVRGAADTQYF.